This T cell receptor (beta chain) was captured in a study of shared clonotypes between healthy human individuals. Running of the assay took place at deep level. Libraries were prepared by immunoSEQ multiplex PCR; TCRdb keeps only in-frame clonotypes and omits some of them. The sample shows 740,000 or so clones, around three quarters of them seen only once. Overall study results and limits: A small donor pool kept down the genetic and exposure-history diversity that was represented. Clonotype sharing across four donors was observed for around 5.1% of naive CD4 clonotypes.

This clone was counted a single time. Its antigen is not known. Partitioning of CD4+ cells yielded a CD45RA+ naive subset and a CD45RA-negative memory subset. CDR1 and CDR2 (germline): MNHEY, SVGAGI. The CDR3 has 15 residues. Trimming cost V 8 bases and J 7 bases; bases outside gene matches: 15. This chain connects TRBV6-5 to TRBJ1-2; TRBD1 matches at 8 bases. The material sequenced was memory CD4+ T cells sorted from blood. Subset of the sample: CD45RA-negative fraction. This clonotype was obtained from a woman in her twenties or thirties in good health. The CDR3 DNA reads as TGTGCCAGCGCAGACCGGGGCAGGGGGCAGGTTGGCTACACCTTC. It is translated as CASADRGRGQVGYTF.